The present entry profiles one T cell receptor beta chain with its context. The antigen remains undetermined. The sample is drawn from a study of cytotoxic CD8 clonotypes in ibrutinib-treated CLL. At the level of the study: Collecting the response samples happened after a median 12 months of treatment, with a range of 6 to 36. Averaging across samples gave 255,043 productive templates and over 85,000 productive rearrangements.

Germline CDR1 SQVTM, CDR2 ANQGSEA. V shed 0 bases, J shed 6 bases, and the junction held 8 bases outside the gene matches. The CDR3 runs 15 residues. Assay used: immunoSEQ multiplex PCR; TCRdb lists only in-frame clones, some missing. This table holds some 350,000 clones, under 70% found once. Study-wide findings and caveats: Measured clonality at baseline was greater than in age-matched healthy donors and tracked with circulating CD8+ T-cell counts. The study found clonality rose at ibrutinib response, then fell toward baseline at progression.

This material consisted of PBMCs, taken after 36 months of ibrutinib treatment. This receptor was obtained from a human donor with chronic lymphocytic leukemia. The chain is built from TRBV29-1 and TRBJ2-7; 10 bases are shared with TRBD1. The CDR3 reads CSVEERQGAPSEQYF. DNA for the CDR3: TGCAGCGTTGAAGAAAGACAGGGGGCGCCTTCCGAGCAGTACTTC.